This T cell receptor beta chain was recovered during a study of CD8 T cell repertoires and HIV-1 epitope variants. Study details: Controls were a CMV, EBV and flu peptide pool, Ebola AY9 negative control, and no-peptide well.

Only in-frame clones appear in the TCRdb table, and some are missing; sequencing was by immunoSEQ multiplex PCR. This repertoire shows fewer than 5,500 clones, roughly 66% found once; its top ten account for less than 40%. The CDR3 has 14 amino acids. Germline CDR1 is SEHNR and CDR2 is FQNEAQ (reference sequence). Trimming took off 2 bases at V and 4 bases at J, with 11 bases between the two ends. About this clone: Its antigen remains unknown.

The clonotype originates from a male donor with HIV. This sequence joins TRBV7-9 and TRBJ1-1, with a tentative D call TRBD1 (5 bases). Sequenced sample: cultured CD8+ T cells derived from PBMCs. The CDR3 DNA reads as TGTGCCAGCAGCTTATTTGGGGGAGGCACTGAAGCTTTCTTT. Translated, it gives CASSLFGGGTEAFF.